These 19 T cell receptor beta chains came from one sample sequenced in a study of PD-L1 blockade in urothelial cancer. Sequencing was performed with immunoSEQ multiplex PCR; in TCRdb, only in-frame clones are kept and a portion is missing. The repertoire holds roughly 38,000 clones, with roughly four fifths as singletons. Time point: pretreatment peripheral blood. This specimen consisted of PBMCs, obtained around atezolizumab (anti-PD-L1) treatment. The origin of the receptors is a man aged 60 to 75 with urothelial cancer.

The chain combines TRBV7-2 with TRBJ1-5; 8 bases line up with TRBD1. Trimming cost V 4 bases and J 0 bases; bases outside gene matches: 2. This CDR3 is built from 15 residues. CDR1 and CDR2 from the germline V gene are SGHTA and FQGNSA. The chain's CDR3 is CASSSDRDSNQPQHF. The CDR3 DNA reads TGTGCCAGCAGCTCGGACAGGGATAGCAATCAGCCCCAGCATTTT.

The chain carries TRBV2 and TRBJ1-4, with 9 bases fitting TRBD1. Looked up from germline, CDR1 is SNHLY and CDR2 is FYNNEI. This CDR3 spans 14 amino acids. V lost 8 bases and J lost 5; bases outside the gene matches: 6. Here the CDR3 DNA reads TGTGCCAGCCTCCCCGGGACAGGGAATGAAAAACTGTTTTTT. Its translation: CASLPGTGNEKLFF.

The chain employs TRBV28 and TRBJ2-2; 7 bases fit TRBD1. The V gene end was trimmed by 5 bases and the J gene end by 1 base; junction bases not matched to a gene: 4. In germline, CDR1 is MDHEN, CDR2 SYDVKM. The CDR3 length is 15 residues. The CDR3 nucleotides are TGTGCCAGCAGTCTTCCAGGGGGGAACACCGGGGAGCTGTTTTTT. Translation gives CASSLPGGNTGELFF.

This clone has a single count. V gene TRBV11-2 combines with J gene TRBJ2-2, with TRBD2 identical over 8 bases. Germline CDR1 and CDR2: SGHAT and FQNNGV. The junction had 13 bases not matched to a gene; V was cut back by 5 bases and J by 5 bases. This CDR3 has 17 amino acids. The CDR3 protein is CASSAYPRGGSTGELFF. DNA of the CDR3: TGTGCCAGCAGCGCGTACCCCCGGGGGGGTAGTACCGGGGAGCTGTTTTTT.

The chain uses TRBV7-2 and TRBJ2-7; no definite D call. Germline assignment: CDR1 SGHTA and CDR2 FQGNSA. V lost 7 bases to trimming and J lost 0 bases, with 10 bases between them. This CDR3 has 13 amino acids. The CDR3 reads CASTAANSYEQYF. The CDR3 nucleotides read TGTGCCAGCACGGCGGCGAACTCCTACGAGCAGTACTTC.

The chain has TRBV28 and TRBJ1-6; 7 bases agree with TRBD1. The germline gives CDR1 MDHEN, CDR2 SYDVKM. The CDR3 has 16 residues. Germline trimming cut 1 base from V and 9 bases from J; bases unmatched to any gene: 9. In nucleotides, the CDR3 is TGTGCCAGCAGTTTATCTGGGACAGAGGGTGGTTCACCCCTCCACTTT. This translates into CASSLSGTEGGSPLHF.

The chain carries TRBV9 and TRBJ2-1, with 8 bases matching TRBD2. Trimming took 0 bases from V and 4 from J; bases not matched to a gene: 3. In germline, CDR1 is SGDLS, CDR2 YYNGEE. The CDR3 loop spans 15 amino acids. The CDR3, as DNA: TGTGCCAGCAGCGTAGACGGGGGGGTTTACAATGAGCAGTTCTTC. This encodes CASSVDGGVYNEQFF. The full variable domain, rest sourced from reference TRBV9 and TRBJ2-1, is DSGVTQTPKHLITATGQRVTLRCSPRSGDLSVYWYQQSLDQGLQFLIQYYNGEERAKGNILERFSAQQFPDLHSELNLSSLELGDSALYFCASSVDGGVYNEQFFGPGTRLTVL.

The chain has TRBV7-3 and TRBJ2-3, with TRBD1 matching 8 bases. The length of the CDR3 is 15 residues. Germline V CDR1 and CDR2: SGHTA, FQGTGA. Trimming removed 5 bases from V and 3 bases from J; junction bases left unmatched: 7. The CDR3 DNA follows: TGTGCCAGCAGCCAGGACAGGGCGGGGACAGATACGCAGTATTTT. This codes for CASSQDRAGTDTQYF.

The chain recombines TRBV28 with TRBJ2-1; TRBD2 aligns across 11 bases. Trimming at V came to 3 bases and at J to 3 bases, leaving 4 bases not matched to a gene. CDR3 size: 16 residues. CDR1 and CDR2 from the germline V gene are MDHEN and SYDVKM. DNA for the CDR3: TGTGCCAGCAGTTTTCACGGGACTAGCGGCTACAATGAGCAGTTCTTC. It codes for CASSFHGTSGYNEQFF.

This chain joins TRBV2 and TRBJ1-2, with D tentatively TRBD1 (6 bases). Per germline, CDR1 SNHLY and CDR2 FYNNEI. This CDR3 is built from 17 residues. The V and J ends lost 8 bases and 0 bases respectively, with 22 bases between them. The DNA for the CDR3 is TGTGCCAGCCTAAGAGGGGGGGGCGCGGGAGCTAACTATGGCTACACCTTC. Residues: CASLRGGGAGANYGYTF.

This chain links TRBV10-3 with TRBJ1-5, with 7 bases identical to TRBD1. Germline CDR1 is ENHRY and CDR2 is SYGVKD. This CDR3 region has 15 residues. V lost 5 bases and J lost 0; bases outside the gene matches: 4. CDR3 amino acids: CAISRDRDSNQPQHF. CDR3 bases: TGTGCCATCAGTAGAGACAGGGATAGCAATCAGCCCCAGCATTTT.

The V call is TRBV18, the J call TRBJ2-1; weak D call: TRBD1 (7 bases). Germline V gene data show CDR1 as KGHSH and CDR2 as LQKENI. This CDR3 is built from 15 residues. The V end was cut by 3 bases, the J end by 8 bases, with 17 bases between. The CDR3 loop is CASSPGRGALDEQFF. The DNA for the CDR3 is TGTGCCAGCTCACCGGGCAGGGGGGCGTTGGATGAGCAGTTCTTC.

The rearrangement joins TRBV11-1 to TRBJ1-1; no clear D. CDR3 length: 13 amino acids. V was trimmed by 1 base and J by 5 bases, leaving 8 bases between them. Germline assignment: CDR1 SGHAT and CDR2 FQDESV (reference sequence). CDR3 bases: TGTGCCAGCAGCTTAGTGGGCACGACTGAAGCTTTCTTT. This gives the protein CASSLVGTTEAFF.

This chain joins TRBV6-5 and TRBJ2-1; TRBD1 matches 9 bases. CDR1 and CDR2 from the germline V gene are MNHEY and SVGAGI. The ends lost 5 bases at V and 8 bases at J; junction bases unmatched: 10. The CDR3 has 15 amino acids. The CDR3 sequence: CASSRGGQGTDEQFF. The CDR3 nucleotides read TGTGCCAGCAGTAGAGGGGGACAGGGAACGGATGAGCAGTTCTTC.

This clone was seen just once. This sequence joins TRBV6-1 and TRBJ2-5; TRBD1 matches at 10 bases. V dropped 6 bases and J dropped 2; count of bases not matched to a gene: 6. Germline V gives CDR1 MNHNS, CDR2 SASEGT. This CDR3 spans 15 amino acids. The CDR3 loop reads CASSTGQGQQETQYF. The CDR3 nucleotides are TGTGCCAGCAGCACGGGACAGGGGCAACAAGAGACCCAGTACTTC.

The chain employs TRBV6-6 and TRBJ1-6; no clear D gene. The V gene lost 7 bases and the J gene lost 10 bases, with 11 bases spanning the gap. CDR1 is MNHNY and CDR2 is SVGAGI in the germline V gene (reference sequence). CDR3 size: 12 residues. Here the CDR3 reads CASKVEGSPLHF. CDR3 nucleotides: TGTGCCAGCAAGGTGGAGGGATCACCCCTCCACTTT.

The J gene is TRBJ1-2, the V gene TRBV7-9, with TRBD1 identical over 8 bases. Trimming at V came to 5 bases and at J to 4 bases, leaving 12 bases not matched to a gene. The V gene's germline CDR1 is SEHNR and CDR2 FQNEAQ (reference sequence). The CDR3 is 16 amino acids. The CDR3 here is CASSRPLGQGSYGYTF. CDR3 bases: TGTGCCAGCAGCCGACCCCTCGGACAGGGAAGCTATGGCTACACCTTC. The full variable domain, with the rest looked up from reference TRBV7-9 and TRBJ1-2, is DTGVSQNPRHKITKRGQNVTFRCDPISEHNRLYWYRQTLGQGPEFLTYFQNEAQLEKSRLLSDRFSAERPKGSFSTLEIQRTEQGDSAMYLCASSRPLGQGSYGYTFGSGTRLTVV.

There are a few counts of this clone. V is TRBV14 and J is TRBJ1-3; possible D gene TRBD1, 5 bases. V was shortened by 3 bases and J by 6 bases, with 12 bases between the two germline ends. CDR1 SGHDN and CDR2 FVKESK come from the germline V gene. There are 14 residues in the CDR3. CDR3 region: CASSQGLFKNTIYF. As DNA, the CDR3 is TGTGCCAGCAGCCAGGGACTTTTCAAAAACACCATATATTTT.

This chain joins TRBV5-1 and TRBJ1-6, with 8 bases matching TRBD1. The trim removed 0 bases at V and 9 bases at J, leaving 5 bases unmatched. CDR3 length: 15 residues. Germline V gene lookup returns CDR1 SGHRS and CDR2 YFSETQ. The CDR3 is CASSLAGQGRSPLHF. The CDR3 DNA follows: TGCGCCAGCAGCTTGGCAGGACAGGGTCGTTCACCCCTCCACTTT.